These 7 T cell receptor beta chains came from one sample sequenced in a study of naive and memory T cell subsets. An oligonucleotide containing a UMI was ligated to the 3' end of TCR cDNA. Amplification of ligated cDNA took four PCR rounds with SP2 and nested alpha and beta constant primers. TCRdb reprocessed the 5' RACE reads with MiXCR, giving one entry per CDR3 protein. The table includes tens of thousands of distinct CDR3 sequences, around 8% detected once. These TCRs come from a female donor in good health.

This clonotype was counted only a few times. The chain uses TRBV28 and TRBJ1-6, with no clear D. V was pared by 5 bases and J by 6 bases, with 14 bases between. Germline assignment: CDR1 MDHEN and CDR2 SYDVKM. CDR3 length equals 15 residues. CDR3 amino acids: CASSTLRDRNSPLHF. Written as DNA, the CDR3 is TGTGCCAGCAGTACCCTGAGGGATCGTAATTCACCCCTCCACTTT.

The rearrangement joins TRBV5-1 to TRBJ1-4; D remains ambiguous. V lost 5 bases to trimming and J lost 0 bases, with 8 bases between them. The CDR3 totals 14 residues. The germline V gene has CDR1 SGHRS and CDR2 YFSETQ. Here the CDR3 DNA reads TGCGCCAGCAGGCTGGATTCAACTAATGAAAAACTGTTTTTT. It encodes CASRLDSTNEKLFF. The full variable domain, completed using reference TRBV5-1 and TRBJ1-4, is KAGVTQTPRYLIKTRGQQVTLSCSPISGHRSVSWYQQTPGQGLQFLFEYFSETQRNKGNFPGRFSGRQFSNSRSEMNVSTLELGDSALYLCASRLDSTNEKLFFGSGTQLSVL.

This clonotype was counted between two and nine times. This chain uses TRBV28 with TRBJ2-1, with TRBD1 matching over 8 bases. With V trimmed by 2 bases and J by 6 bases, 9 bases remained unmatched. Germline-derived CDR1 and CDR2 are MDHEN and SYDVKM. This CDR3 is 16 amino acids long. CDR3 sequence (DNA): TGTGCCAGCAGTTTAGCCCACAGGGGGGTCCGCAATGAGCAGTTCTTC. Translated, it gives CASSLAHRGVRNEQFF.

CDR3 loop: CASNRGDYEQYF. The CDR3 bases are TGTGCCAGCAACAGGGGTGACTACGAGCAGTACTTC. V gene TRBV6-5 combines with J gene TRBJ2-7, with 7 nucleotides matching TRBD1. This CDR3 comprises 12 residues. The V gene's germline CDR1 is MNHEY and CDR2 SVGAGI. The trim removed 7 bases at V and 3 bases at J, leaving 3 bases unmatched.

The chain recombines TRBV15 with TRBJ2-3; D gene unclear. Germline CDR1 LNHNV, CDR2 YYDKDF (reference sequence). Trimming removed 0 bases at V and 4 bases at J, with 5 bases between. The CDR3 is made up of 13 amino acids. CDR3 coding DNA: TGTGCCACCAGCAGAGATACCCCAGATACGCAGTATTTT. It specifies CATSRDTPDTQYF.

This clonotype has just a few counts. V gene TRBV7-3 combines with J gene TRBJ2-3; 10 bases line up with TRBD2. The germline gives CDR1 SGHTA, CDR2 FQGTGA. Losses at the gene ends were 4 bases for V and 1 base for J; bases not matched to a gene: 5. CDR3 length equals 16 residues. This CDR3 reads CASSSAGTSGTDTQYF. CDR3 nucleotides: TGTGCCAGCAGCTCTGCTGGGACTAGCGGCACAGATACGCAGTATTTT.

The CDR3 is CASKFRGRSGANVLTF. The CDR3, as DNA: TGTGCCAGCAAATTCAGGGGGCGGTCTGGGGCCAACGTCCTGACTTTC. V usage is TRBV28 and J usage is TRBJ2-6, with 8 bases matching TRBD1. The CDR3 sequence is 16 residues long. From germline, CDR1 is MDHEN and CDR2 SYDVKM. V gave up 7 bases and J gave up 1 base; unmatched junction bases: 6.